This T cell receptor beta chain was documented in a study of T cell responses to AZD1222 COVID-19 vaccine. Study-wide points: Baseline seropositivity characterized only 5 or 6 AZD1222 recipients.

Of note for this clone: The antigen is not known.

Pooled in the analysis were second doses at about 4 or about 12 weeks. Sequencing was performed with immunoSEQ multiplex PCR; in TCRdb, only in-frame clones are kept and a portion is missing. Counted here are approximately 150,000 clones, approximately 90% occurring once; the ten biggest clones make up 3% to 3.5%. This TCR derives from an adult who received the AZD1222 COVID-19 vaccine. This specimen consisted of peripheral blood, obtained 28 days after the second AZD1222 dose.

The CDR3 region is CASSLYGNTIYF. The DNA for the CDR3 is TGTGCCAGCAGCTTGTACGGAAACACCATATATTTT. The chain joins TRBV5-5 to TRBJ1-3; D unclear. Germline V CDR1 and CDR2: SGHKS, YYEKEE (reference sequence). Trimming took off 1 base at V and 4 bases at J, with 3 bases between the two ends. CDR3 length: 12 residues.